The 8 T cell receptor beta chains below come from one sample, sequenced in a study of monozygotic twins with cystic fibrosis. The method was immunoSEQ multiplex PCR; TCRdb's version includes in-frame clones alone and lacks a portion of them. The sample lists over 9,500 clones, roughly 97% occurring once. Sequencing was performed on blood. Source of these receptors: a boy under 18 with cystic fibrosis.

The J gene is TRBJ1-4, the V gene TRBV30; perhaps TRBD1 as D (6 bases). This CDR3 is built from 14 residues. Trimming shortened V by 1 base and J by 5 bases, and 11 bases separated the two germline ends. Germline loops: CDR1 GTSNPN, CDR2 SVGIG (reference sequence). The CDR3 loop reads CAWSGQGSNEKLFF. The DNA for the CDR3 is TGTGCCTGGAGTGGCCAGGGGTCAAATGAAAAACTGTTTTTT.

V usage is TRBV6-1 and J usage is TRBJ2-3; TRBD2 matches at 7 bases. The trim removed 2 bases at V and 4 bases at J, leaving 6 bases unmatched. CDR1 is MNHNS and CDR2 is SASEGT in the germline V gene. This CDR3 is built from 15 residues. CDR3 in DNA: TGTGCCAGCAGTGAAAGAGGACTAGAGGCAGATACGCAGTATTTT. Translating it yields CASSERGLEADTQYF.

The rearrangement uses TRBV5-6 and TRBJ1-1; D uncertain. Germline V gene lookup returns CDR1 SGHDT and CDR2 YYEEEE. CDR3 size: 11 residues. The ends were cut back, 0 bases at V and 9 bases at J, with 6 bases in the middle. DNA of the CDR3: TGTGCCAGCAGCTTGGGGTCCCAAGCTTTCTTT. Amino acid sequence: CASSLGSQAFF.

In nucleotides, the CDR3 is TGTGCCAGCAGCCCGGGGGGTGGATGGCAGGCAATGTGGGAAGCTTTCTTT. Translation gives CASSPGGGWQAMWEAFF. The rearrangement joins TRBV7-6 to TRBJ1-1; D may be TRBD1 (5 bases). Trimming removed 5 bases at V and 8 bases at J, with 27 bases between. The CDR3 length is 17 residues. CDR1 and CDR2 (germline): SGHVS, FNYEAQ.

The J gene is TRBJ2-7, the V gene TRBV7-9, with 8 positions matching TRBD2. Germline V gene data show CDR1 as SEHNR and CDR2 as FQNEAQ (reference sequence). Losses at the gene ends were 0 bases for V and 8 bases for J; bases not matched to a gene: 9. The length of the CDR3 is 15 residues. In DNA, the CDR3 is TGTGCCAGCAGCTTAGCGCCGGGACTAGAAAACCAGCAGTACTTC. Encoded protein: CASSLAPGLENQQYF.

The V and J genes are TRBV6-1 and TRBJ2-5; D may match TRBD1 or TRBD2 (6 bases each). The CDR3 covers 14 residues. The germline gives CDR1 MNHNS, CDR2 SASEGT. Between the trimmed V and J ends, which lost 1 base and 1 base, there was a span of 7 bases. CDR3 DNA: TGTGCCAGCAGTGAAGGGGGGGCCCAAGAGACCCAGTACTTC. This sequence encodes CASSEGGAQETQYF.

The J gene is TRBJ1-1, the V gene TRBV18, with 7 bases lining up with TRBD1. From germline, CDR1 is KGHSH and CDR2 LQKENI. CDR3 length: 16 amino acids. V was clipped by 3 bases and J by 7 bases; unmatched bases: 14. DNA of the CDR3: TGTGCCAGCTCACCCGAAAGAACAGGGGTGAATCATGAAGCTTTCTTT. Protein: CASSPERTGVNHEAFF.

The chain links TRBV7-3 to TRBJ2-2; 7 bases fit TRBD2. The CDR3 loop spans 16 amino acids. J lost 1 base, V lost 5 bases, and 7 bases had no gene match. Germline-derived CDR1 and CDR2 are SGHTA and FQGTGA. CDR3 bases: TGTGCCAGCAGCAAAACTAGCGTTAAGAACACCGGGGAGCTGTTTTTT. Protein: CASSKTSVKNTGELFF.